The clone carrying this T cell receptor (beta chain) is a singleton in its sample. Antigen specificity is unknown. These data originate in a study of breast tumors, draining lymph nodes, adjacent tissues. Findings and caveats of the study: That most tumor T cells come from lymph nodes remained unproven. Compared with basal-like, luminal-like tumors shared significantly more repertoire with nontumor tissue. The data were judged consistent with most tumor T cells coming from lymph node and expanding in tumor. Tumor repertoires ranked between lymph nodes and nontumor tissue in diversity, with V and J gene preferences.

TCRdb redid the calling of the multiplex PCR reads with MiXCR, one entry per CDR3 protein. Of over 20,000 distinct CDR3 sequences listed, approximately 20% were seen once; the top ten hold about 13%. CDR1 is LNHDA, CDR2 SQIVND, per germline (reference sequence). CDR3 length equals 14 residues. Trimming at V came to 5 bases and at J to 4 bases, leaving 5 bases not matched to a gene. The source is a female donor with breast cancer. Some clones in this sample may be carry-over from other donors' samples. The sequenced sample consisted of breast tumor tissue. The chain couples TRBV19 to TRBJ2-7, with 10 nucleotides matching TRBD2. This chain's CDR3 is CASSPAGGGYEQYF. In DNA, the CDR3 is TGTGCCAGTAGTCCAGCGGGAGGGGGTTACGAGCAGTACTTC.